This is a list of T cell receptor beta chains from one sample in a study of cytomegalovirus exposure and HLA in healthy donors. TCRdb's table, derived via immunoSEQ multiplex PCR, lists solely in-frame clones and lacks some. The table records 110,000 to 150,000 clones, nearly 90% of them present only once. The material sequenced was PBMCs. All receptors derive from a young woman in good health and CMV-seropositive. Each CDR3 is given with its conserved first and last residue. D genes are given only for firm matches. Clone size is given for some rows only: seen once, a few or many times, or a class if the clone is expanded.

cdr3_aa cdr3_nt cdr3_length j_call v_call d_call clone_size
CASRSQIGQGKETQYF TGTGCCAGCAGATCACAAATCGGACAGGGCAAAGAGACCCAGTACTTC 16 TRBJ2-5 TRBV2 TRBD1 -
CASSPRKTGAHEQYF TGCGCCAGCAGCCCTCGGAAGACAGGGGCCCACGAGCAGTACTTC 15 TRBJ2-7 TRBV23-1 TRBD1 -
CASSIPPAGNQPQHF TGTGCCAGTAGTATTCCACCCGCGGGGAATCAGCCCCAGCATTTT 15 TRBJ1-5 TRBV19 - -
CASRAGLTTYNEQFF TGTGCCAGCAGGGCGGGACTAACTACCTACAATGAGCAGTTCTTC 15 TRBJ2-1 TRBV6-5 TRBD2 -
CASSAAGQGAPNSYEQYF TGTGCCAGCAGCGCTGCTGGACAGGGGGCCCCCAACTCCTACGAGCAGTACTTC 18 TRBJ2-7 TRBV7-9 TRBD1 -
CSGRTGGETQYF TGCAGCGGCCGGACAGGGGGAGAGACCCAGTACTTC 12 TRBJ2-5 TRBV29-1 TRBD1 -
CASSPGIRGSPLHF TGTGCCAGCTCACCCGGGATTCGGGGTTCACCCCTCCACTTT 14 TRBJ1-6 TRBV18 - -
CASSPPPPPVFNSPLHF TGTGCCAGCTCACCCCCGCCTCCTCCAGTCTTTAATTCACCCCTCCACTTT 17 TRBJ1-6 TRBV18 - -
CAISEGTAATYGYTF TGTGCCATCAGTGAAGGTACAGCCGCCACCTATGGCTACACCTTC 15 TRBJ1-2 TRBV10-3 - -
CASSQVWQTGGELFF TGCGCCAGCAGCCAAGTTTGGCAAACCGGGGGAGAGCTGTTTTTT 15 TRBJ2-2 TRBV4-3 - once
CASSHLAATFRSSYNEQFF TGTGCCAGCAGCCATTTAGCGGCTACCTTCAGGAGCTCCTACAATGAGCAGTTCTTC 19 TRBJ2-1 TRBV4-2 - -
CASSGTGGSGNTIYF TGTGCCAGCAGCGGTACAGGGGGCTCCGGAAACACCATATATTTT 15 TRBJ1-3 TRBV9 TRBD1 -
CAWSDQREAAPGELFF TGTGCCTGGAGCGACCAGCGGGAGGCCGCTCCCGGGGAGCTGTTTTTT 16 TRBJ2-2 TRBV30 TRBD2 once
CASSQSRDRGGTDTQYF TGTGCCAGCAGCCAATCTCGGGACAGAGGAGGCACAGATACGCAGTATTTT 17 TRBJ2-3 TRBV7-2 TRBD1 once
CASSLLSGTGGTEAFF TGTGCCAGCAGCTTATTGTCTGGGACCGGGGGCACTGAAGCTTTCTTT 16 TRBJ1-1 TRBV7-9 - -
CASSLRGRTDTQYF TGTGCCAGCAGCTTAAGAGGGCGCACAGATACGCAGTATTTT 14 TRBJ2-3 TRBV7-2 - -
CATGAGGYTGELFF TGTGCCACAGGAGCGGGGGGCTACACCGGGGAGCTGTTTTTT 14 TRBJ2-2 TRBV19 TRBD2 -
CASSVGSSTDTQYF TGTGCCAGCAGCGTAGGTTCTAGCACAGATACGCAGTATTTT 14 TRBJ2-3 TRBV9 - -
CASSPGGGYVTGELFF TGTGCCAGCAGTCCCGGTGGGGGGTACGTCACCGGGGAGCTGTTTTTT 16 TRBJ2-2 TRBV27 - -
CASRLGDRGISPLHF TGTGCCAGCAGGCTGGGGGACAGGGGAATTTCACCCCTCCACTTT 15 TRBJ1-6 TRBV6-5 TRBD1 -
CASSRWTENTEAFF TGTGCCAGCAGCCGATGGACAGAGAACACTGAAGCTTTCTTT 14 TRBJ1-1 TRBV5-4 - -
CASSLAAGTGGGYGYTF TGTGCCAGCAGCTTGGCAGCCGGGACAGGGGGCGGCTATGGCTACACCTTC 17 TRBJ1-2 TRBV5-5 TRBD1 once
CSVAPTGSAYGYTF TGCAGCGTTGCCCCGACAGGGTCAGCGTATGGCTACACCTTC 14 TRBJ1-2 TRBV29-1 TRBD1 -